This T cell receptor beta chain was found in a study of shared clonotypes between healthy human individuals. Overall study findings and caveats: Roughly 4.6% of naive CD4 clonotypes were common to a few donors.

TCRdb's copy holds only in-frame clones and misses some; the assay was immunoSEQ multiplex PCR. This table holds about 750,000 clones, 85% to 95% found once. Germline V gene data show CDR1 as MNHEY and CDR2 as SVGAGI. Unmatched junction bases numbered 4, after V lost 5 bases and J lost 2 bases. The CDR3 length is 15 residues. This clone appeared a few times. The antigen remains unidentified. The naive CD8 subset, CD45RO-negative cells positively selected for CCR7, excluded terminally differentiated effector memory CD45RA+ cells. Every donor was a Caucasian adult from Nashville, Tennessee. Sequenced material: naive CD8+ T cells sorted from blood. The sequence was obtained from a man in his thirties or forties in good health. The rearrangement joins TRBV6-5 to TRBJ2-3, with TRBD2 matching over 10 bases. The CDR3 region is CASSPGLAVTDTQYF. The CDR3 nucleotides are TGTGCCAGCAGTCCTGGACTAGCGGTCACAGATACGCAGTATTTT.